A single T cell receptor (beta chain) is shown here with its context. Antigen unknown. This specimen comes from a study of cytomegalovirus exposure and HLA in healthy donors. At collection, donors were nominally healthy, but unrecorded immune exposures were probable. PCR amplification relied on 60 Vbeta primers (plus 13 Jbeta primers). Assay used: immunoSEQ multiplex PCR; TCRdb lists only in-frame clones, some missing. This table holds 150,000 to 200,000 clones, about 63% found once. Study-wide points: Only CMV serostatus was available as immune exposure information. Earlier analysis found most TCR beta V segments productive about 90% or about 30% of the time.

The junction had 5 bases not matched to a gene; V was cut back by 3 bases and J by 6 bases. Germline CDR1 is SGHTA and CDR2 is FQGTGA. This CDR3 contains 14 residues. The clonotype originates from a woman in her thirties or forties in good health and CMV-seropositive. The genes are TRBV7-3 and TRBJ2-3, with 8 nucleotides matching TRBD2. Sequencing was done on a sample of PBMCs. In DNA form, the CDR3 reads TGTGCCAGCAGCTTTTTATCGGGAGGGGATACGCAGTATTTT. Amino acid sequence: CASSFLSGGDTQYF.